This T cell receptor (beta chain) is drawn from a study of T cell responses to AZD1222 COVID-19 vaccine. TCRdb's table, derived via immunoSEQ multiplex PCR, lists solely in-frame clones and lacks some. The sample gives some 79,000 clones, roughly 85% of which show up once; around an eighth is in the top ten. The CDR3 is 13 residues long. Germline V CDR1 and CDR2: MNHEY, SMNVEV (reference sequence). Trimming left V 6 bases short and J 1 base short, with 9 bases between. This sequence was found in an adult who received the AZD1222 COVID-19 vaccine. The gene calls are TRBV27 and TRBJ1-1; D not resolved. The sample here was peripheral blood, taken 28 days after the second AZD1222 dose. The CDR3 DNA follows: TGTGCCAGCAGGTGGGCGGCGAACACTGAAGCTTTCTTT. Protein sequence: CASRWAANTEAFF.